These 5 T cell receptor beta chains came from one sample sequenced in a study of T cell responses to AZD1222 COVID-19 vaccine (dated by TCRdb to the early 2020s). The meaning of the sample's time point label: baseline before first vaccination. Libraries were constructed by the immunoSEQ multiplex PCR assay. TCRdb obtained this table from immuneACCESS and retained in-frame rearrangements with V and J assigned. These tables miss some clones; where compared with another copy, unresolved V genes account for less than half of the shortfall, and the remainder is unexplained. This sample lists around 170,000 clones; roughly 88% were detected once. The ten largest clones represent 0.95% to 1% of the sample. The source was peripheral blood, collected on day 0 of AZD1222 vaccination. The receptors were sampled from an adult in good health.

This clone showed up just once. CDR3 residues: CASMWTEGTEAFF. The CDR3 DNA sequence: TGTGCCAGCATGTGGACGGAAGGCACTGAAGCTTTCTTT. The chain joins TRBV6-6 to TRBJ1-1; D not certain. Between the trimmed V and J ends, which lost 7 bases and 4 bases, there was a span of 13 bases. Looked up from germline, CDR1 is MNHNY and CDR2 is SVGAGI (reference sequence). The CDR3 sequence is 13 residues long.

The chain uses TRBV2 and TRBJ1-5, with a tentative D call TRBD1 (5 bases). The CDR3 is 14 amino acids. V was cut by 7 bases and J by 5 bases, with 15 bases left in between. Germline V CDR1 and CDR2: SNHLY, FYNNEI. CDR3 bases: TGTGCCAGCATCAGAGAAATAGGGGATCAGCCCCAGCATTTT. This codes for CASIREIGDQPQHF.

The rearrangement links TRBV25-1 to TRBJ1-2, with D hard to call. The CDR3 loop spans 11 amino acids. Germline CDR1 MGHDK, CDR2 SYGVNS. V was trimmed by 4 bases and J by 7 bases, leaving 7 bases between them. The CDR3 reads CASSATGGYTF. The CDR3 DNA reads as TGTGCCAGCAGTGCTACGGGTGGCTACACCTTC.

The chain recombines TRBV7-9 with TRBJ1-2; D gene unclear. The CDR3 runs to 11 residues. The V and J ends lost 8 bases and 10 bases respectively, with 14 bases between them. CDR1 SEHNR and CDR2 FQNEAQ come from the germline V gene (reference sequence). This chain's CDR3 is CASGPSFDYTF. The DNA for the CDR3 is TGTGCCAGCGGTCCGTCTTTTGACTACACCTTC.

This chain links TRBV30 with TRBJ2-2; D perhaps matches TRBD2 (6 bases). Trimming left V 7 bases short and J 2 bases short, with 14 bases between. The CDR3 loop spans 14 amino acids. Germline V gene lookup returns CDR1 GTSNPN and CDR2 SVGIG (reference sequence). CDR3 nucleotide sequence: TGTGCCTTAACCGGGACTCAAAACACCGGGGAGCTGTTTTTT. Amino acids: CALTGTQNTGELFF.